The subject of this entry is one T cell receptor beta chain. Its target is not known. Donors in the study were healthy people who gave bone marrow. Vbeta (60) and Jbeta (13) primers were used in the PCR. Only in-frame clones appear in the TCRdb table, and some are missing; sequencing was by immunoSEQ multiplex PCR. The top ten hold under 2.5% of the sample, which has roughly 180,000 clones, approximately 73% seen once. Germline lookup yields CDR1 SGDLS and CDR2 YYNGEE. V shed 3 bases and J shed 7 bases, with 5 bases lying between them. CDR3 length equals 12 residues. This specimen comes from a study of cytomegalovirus exposure and HLA in healthy donors. Regarding the study as a whole: In an earlier analysis, about 87% or about 30%: the productive usage of most TCR beta V segments. More clonal expansion characterized HLA-associated TCR beta chains than equally common others in a later analysis.

This TCR was recovered from a woman aged 25 to 39 in good health and CMV-seropositive. Source material: PBMCs. The chain recombines TRBV9 with TRBJ1-6; no reliable D call. The CDR3 spells CASSGGNSPLHF. CDR3 DNA: TGTGCCAGCAGCGGAGGGAATTCACCCCTCCACTTT.